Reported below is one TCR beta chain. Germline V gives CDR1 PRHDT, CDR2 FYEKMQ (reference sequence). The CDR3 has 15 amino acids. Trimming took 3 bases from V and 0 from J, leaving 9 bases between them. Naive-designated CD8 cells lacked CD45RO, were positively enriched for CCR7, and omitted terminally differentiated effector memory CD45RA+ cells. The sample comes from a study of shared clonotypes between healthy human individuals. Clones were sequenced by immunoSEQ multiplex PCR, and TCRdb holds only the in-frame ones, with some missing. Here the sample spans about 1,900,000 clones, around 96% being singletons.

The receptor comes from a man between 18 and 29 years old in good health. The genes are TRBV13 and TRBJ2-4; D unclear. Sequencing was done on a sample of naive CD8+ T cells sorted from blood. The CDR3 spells CASSFNPGAKNIQYF. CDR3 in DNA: TGTGCCAGCAGCTTCAACCCGGGAGCCAAAAACATTCAGTACTTC.